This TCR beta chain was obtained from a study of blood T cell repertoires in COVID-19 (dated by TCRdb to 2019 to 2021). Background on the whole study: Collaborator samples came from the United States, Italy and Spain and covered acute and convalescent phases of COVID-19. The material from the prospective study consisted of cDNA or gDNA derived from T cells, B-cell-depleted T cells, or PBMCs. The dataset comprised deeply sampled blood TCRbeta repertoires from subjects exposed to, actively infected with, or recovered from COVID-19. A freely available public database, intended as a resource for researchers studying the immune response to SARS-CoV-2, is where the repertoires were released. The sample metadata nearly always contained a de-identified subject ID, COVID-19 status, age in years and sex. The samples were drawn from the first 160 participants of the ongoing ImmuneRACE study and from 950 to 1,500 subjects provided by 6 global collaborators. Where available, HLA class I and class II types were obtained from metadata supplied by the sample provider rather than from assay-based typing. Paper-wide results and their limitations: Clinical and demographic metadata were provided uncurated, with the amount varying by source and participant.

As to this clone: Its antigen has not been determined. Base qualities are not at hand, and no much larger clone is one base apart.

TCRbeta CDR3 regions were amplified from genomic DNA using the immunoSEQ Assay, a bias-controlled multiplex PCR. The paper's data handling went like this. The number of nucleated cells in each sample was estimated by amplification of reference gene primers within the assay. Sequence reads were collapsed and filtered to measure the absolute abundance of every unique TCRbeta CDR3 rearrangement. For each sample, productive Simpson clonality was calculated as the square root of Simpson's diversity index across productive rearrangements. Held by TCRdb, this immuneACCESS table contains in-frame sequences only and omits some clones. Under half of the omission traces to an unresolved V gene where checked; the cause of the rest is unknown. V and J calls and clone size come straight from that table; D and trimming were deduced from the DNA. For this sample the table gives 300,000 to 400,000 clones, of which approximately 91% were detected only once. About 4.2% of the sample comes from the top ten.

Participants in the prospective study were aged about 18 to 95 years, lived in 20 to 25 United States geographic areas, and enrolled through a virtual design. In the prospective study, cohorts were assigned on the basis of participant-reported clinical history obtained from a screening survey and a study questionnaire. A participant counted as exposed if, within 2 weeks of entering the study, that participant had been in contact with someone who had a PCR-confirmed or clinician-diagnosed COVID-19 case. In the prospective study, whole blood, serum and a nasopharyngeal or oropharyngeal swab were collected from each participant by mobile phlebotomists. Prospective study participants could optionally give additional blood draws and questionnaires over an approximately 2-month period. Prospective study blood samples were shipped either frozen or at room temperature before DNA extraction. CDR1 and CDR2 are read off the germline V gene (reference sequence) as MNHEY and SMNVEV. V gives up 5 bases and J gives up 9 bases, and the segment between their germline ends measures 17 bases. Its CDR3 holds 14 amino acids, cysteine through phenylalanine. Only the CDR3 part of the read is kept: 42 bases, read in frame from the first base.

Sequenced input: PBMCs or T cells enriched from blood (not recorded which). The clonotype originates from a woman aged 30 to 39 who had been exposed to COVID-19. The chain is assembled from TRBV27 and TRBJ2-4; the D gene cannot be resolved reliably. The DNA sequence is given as TGTGCCAGCAGTACACCCTTCCGCACGGGCATTCAGTACTTC. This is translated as CASSTPFRTGIQYF.